This record covers a single T cell receptor (beta chain). Its antigen target is currently unknown. Per-base quality was not reported, and no clone a single base away is much larger than it. These data belong to a study of cytomegalovirus exposure and HLA in healthy donors (dated by TCRdb to 2015 to 2018). Context from the whole study: An earlier analysis of 587 of the donors reported under 300 Gb of sequence data and some 110 million unique TCR beta sequences obtained from about 179 million T cells. An early release that covered about 640 HLA-typed donors contained approximately 300 gigabases of sequencing data and 75 million to 100 million unique TCR sequences. Among the roughly 400 genotyped donors, roughly 80% belonged to the genetic ancestry cluster associated with self-reported Caucasian donors. The study was designed to test whether signatures of past pathogen exposure could be identified by cataloging public T cell receptors. Using immunosequencing, the study profiled T cell repertoires from 640 or so subjects and related those repertoires to cytomegalovirus serostatus. A separate validation cohort of over a hundred different subjects was used in addition to the roughly 670-subject first cohort. High-throughput TCR immunosequencing, statistical association of individual TCRs with disease status, and machine learning were combined to predict cytomegalovirus infection status. To study patterns of TCR occurrence, a later analysis re-analyzed previously published TCR beta repertoires from just over 650 donors and added high-resolution HLA genotyping. Rather than drawing on any new phenotypic data, the later analysis identified candidate immune exposures from TCR beta sequences and the way those sequences occurred across donors. An earlier analysis of several hundred of the donors used high-throughput TCR beta sequencing to judge whether each TCR beta V gene segment behaved as functional or pseudogenic. Alongside the repertoire data, information on donor age, sex, ethnicity and CMV serostatus was compiled. A later genetic analysis used genome-wide SNP genotypes for about 55% of the 666 donors, treating that subset as a discovery cohort. Every discovery cohort repertoire had been produced on one sequencing platform. HLA typing included class I and class II loci at four-digit resolution. Typing coverage differed by locus: A, B, C, DRB1 and DQB1 were typed in roughly 620-640 donors, DQA1 in 522, DPA1 in approximately 610, and DPB1 in roughly 450. Several DR-DQ haplotypes were treated as single units for association and clustering because of strong linkage in the cohort. Among over 350 genotyped donors of the cohort, an average of roughly 240,000 unique TCR beta nucleotide sequences were sequenced per donor, roughly 20% of them non-productive.

V is pruned by 3 bases and J by 4 bases, leaving 16 bases of the junction without a gene match. The germline V gene specifies KGHSH as CDR1 and LQKENI as CDR2. Including the terminal cysteine and phenylalanine, the CDR3 comprises 18 residues. Only CDR3 DNA is held: 54 bases, read in frame from base 1. Overall results and qualifications from the work: A cluster of highly shared sequence variants was judged likely to be a technical artifact of the sequencing pipeline. A later analysis reported that several top co-occurrence clusters appeared linked to parvovirus B19, influenza, CMV and Epstein-Barr virus. A further reported finding was that TCR beta sequences accurately predicted the HLA-A and HLA-B alleles for most subjects in the first cohort. It was suggested by the authors that the approach could potentially be generalized to other disease states and immunological phenotypes. Because counts were too low, 15 to 20 rarely observed V segments, including chromosome 9 orphons, were excluded from the earlier analysis of 587 of the donors. This cohort had only TCR beta chains sequenced, and the lack of alpha or paired-chain data limited which features could be detected. Presence/absence analyses assumed roughly uniform sequencing depth across donors, an assumption that may not hold. The classifier was reported to diagnose cytomegalovirus status with high specificity and sensitivity in both the original cohort and the validation cohort. Three of the identified cytomegalovirus-associated TCR beta chains were confirmed in vitro to be specific for cytomegalovirus antigens. For the cohort, immune exposure information was limited to CMV serostatus. A later genetic analysis associated a missense DCLRE1C variant with V-gene and J-gene trimming of TCR beta chains, and an independent cohort replicated the association. Assigning TCR associations to individual alleles was difficult when HLA alleles, especially DR and DQ, strongly co-occurred. Compared with equally common non-associated chains, HLA-associated TCR beta chains in a later analysis were more clonally expanded and had lower generation probabilities. Because HLA typing was unavailable for some donors at each locus, only the typed subset was used in association tests. In an earlier analysis of approximately 600 of the donors, most TCR beta V segments were observed in productive rearrangements about 87% or about 30% of the time, broadly matching IMGT annotations. Some IMGT-functional V segments, including TRBV6-2 and TRBV6-3, could not be distinguished by the 87-base-pair reads and were therefore excluded. Across donors, most TCR sequences were observed very rarely, whereas some public TCRs were present in many individuals. In a later analysis, the rate of TCR association differed among HLA loci, with DRB1 alleles having the most associated TCRs and HLA-C alleles having the fewest. A later analysis associated 17,000 or so TCR beta sequences with specific HLA alleles at a false discovery rate of 0.05. Compared with the roughly 710-donor mean, donors in an Asian-associated ancestry cluster had fewer N-insertions in productive TCRs, according to a later genetic analysis. Correlated functional status among segregating V segments might be attributable to linkage disequilibrium, but an unknown experimental factor could not be ruled out. A total of 164 TCR beta chains were listed by the study as associated with cytomegalovirus. Most CMV-associated TCR beta chains appeared to be HLA-restricted in a later analysis, and the HLA associations seemed to be driven largely by CMV exposure.

Libraries were built with the immunoSEQ multiplex PCR assay. A mixture of 60 forward primers for TCR Vbeta segments and 13 reverse primers for TCR Jbeta segments was used in the multiplex PCR. Amplification of the CDR3 region of rearranged TCR beta genes was performed with a multiplex PCR assay on genomic DNA. On the Illumina HiSeq System, the amplified TCR beta libraries were sequenced as 87-base-pair reads. In the original analysis: In a later analysis, some 80 million unique TCR beta chains were counted across the 666 repertoires, and roughly 9.9 million of these chains were shared by at least two donors. A nearest-neighbor algorithm error-corrected the raw reads and collapsed the reads into unique sequences, merging closely related sequences to remove PCR and sequencing errors. To assign V, D and J gene segments, CDR3 sequences were aligned to IMGT reference sequences. For a sequence to be retained, at least a six-nucleotide match to both a V gene segment and a J gene segment was required. A rearrangement counted as productive if the CDR3 had no stop codons and remained in frame with V and J, and every other rearrangement counted as non-productive. CDR3 was defined according to IMGT convention as the region running from the second conserved V-encoded cysteine to the conserved J-encoded phenylalanine. In an earlier analysis of just under 600 of the donors, sequences lacking an unambiguous match to a single V gene segment were excluded. An earlier analysis of several hundred of the donors called V segments functional above 56.7% productive rearrangements and segregating when the between-donor standard deviation exceeded 5%. A statistical classification framework was built to diagnose cytomegalovirus status from the catalog of TCR beta chain sequences. In a later analysis, V and J genes were assigned by comparing TCR nucleotide sequences against IMGT/GENE-DB human TR gene sequences. The TCRdist pipeline was used in a later analysis to assign CDR3 sequences and most-parsimonious VDJ recombination scenarios. A later analysis defined each TCR beta chain by its CDR3 amino acid sequence plus V-gene family, and excluded reads lacking a unique V-gene family. To address suspected cross-contamination and a sequencing artifact, a later analysis removed over 500 highly shared, low-generation-probability nucleotide sequences. For each public chain, a later analysis derived a clonal expansion index from normalized ranks of inferred template counts within each repertoire. In a later analysis, generation probabilities were computed with a VDJ recombination model fitted to out-of-frame rearrangements, and the resulting probabilities were checked against IGoR. In a later analysis, TCR-TCR, TCR-HLA and TCR-CMV co-occurrence was scored with hypergeometric tests, and a repertoire-size bias correction was applied to TCR pairs. False discovery rates were estimated in a later analysis by permuting HLA or CMV assignments 20 times. In a later analysis, co-occurring TCRs were grouped using DBSCAN, with TCRdist sequence similarity added in when clustering inside HLA-allele-positive subsets. Repertoires with fewer than 30,000 or more than 120,000 public chains, plus five repertoires with anomalous nucleotide sharing, were excluded from co-occurrence clustering. Held by TCRdb, this immuneACCESS table contains in-frame sequences only and omits some clones. Under half of the omission traces to an unresolved V gene where checked; the cause of the rest is unknown. V, J and clone size are taken as reported in that table, and D and trimming were inferred from the DNA itself. The table for this sample lists 150,000 to 200,000 clones; 79% of them were counted only once. Jointly, the top ten make up about 1.6% of the sample.

The cohort comprised around 690 healthy bone marrow donors. At the time of sampling, every cohort member was nominally healthy, though immune exposures that went unrecorded were likely present. The donor tested CMV seronegative and was one of the 352 seronegative cohort members. Every donor gave a peripheral blood sample, and the peripheral blood mononuclear cells from that sample were used for TCR beta sequencing. The Qiagen DNeasy Blood Extraction Kit was used to extract genomic DNA from the blood cell samples. This TCR derives from a woman in her forties or fifties in good health and CMV-seronegative. The rearrangement combines TRBV18 with TRBJ2-3, with 7 middle bases fitting TRBD2. Sequencing was performed on PBMCs. CDR3 region: CASSPLSGLLAGADTQYF. The nucleotide sequence is given as TGTGCCAGCTCACCTCTTAGCGGTCTTCTGGCGGGGGCAGATACGCAGTATTTT.